This TCR beta chain comes out of a study of blood T cell repertoires in COVID-19. Study as a whole: The United States, Italy and Spain supplied acute and convalescent COVID-19 samples. The cDNA or gDNA used as material had been derived from T cells, B-cell-depleted T cells, or PBMCs.

As originally analysed: Reference gene primer amplification yielded estimated nucleated cell counts. Here immunoSEQ multiplex PCR was the method, and the copy in TCRdb shows in-frame clones only, minus some. The V and J calls and clone size are taken from that table; D and trimming were inferred from the DNA. The sample contains roughly 250,000 clones, around 85% of which appear only once. This clone was counted a single time. Germline CDR1 SGDLS, CDR2 YYNGEE. This CDR3 region has 16 residues. J lost 9 bases, V lost 3 bases, and 10 bases had no gene match. Cohort assignment relied on participant-reported clinical history.

This TCR came from a woman between 35 and 50 years old with acute COVID-19. The sample was PBMCs or T cells enriched from blood (not recorded which). The chain links TRBV9 to TRBJ2-1, with 12 bases matching TRBD2. The DNA for the CDR3 is TGTGCCAGCAGCGAACGACTAGCGGGAGTCCGACGTGAGCAGTTCTTC. This translates into CASSERLAGVRREQFF.